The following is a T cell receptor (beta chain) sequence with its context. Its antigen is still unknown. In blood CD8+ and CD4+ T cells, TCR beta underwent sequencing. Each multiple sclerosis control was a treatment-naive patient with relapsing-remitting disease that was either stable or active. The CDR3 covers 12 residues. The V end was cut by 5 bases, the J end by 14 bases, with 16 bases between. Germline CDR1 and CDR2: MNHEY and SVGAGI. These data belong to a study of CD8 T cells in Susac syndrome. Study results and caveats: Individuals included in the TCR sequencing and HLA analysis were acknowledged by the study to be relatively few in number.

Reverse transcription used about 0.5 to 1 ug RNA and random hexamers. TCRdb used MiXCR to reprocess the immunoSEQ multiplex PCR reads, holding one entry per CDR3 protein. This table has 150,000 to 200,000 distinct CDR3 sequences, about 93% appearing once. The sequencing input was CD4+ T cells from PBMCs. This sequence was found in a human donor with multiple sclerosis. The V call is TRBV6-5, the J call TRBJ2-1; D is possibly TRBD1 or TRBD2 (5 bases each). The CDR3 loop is CASSVPSRGEFF. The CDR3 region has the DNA TGTGCCAGCAGTGTGCCCTCGAGAGGGGAGTTCTTC.